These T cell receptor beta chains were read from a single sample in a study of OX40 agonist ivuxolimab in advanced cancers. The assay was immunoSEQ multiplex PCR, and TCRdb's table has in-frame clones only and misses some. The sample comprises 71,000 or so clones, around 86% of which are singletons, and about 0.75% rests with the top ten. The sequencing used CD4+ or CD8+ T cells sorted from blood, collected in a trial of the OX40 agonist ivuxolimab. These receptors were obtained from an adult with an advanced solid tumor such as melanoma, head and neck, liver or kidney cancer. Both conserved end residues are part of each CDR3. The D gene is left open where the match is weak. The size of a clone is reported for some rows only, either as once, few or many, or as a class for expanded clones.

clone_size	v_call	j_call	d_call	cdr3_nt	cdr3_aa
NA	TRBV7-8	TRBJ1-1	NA	TGTGCCAGCAGCTTCGCAGCGCCTATGAACACTGAAGCTTTCTTT	CASSFAAPMNTEAFF
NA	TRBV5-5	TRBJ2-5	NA	TGTGCCAGCAGCTTGGGACCTAGCCCACAAGAGACCCAGTACTTC	CASSLGPSPQETQYF
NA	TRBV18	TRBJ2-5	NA	TGTGCCAGCTCACCACCGTTGGAGACCCAGTACTTC	CASSPPLETQYF
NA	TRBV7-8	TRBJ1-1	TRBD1	TGTGCCAGTACGGTCAGGGGGTTCGGTGAAGCCTTCTTT	CASTVRGFGEAFF
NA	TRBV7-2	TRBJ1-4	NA	TGTGCCAGCAGCTCTCAAGTTAATGAAAAACTGTTTTTT	CASSSQVNEKLFF
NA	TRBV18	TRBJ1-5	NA	TGTGCCAGCTCACCCGACCCGGGGACACGCAATCAGCCCCAGCATTTT	CASSPDPGTRNQPQHF
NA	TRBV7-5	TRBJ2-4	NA	TGTGTCAGAAGCTTAGTTAAAATGGGGGGAGCCAAAAACATTCAGTACTTC	CVRSLVKMGGAKNIQYF
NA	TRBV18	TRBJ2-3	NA	TGTGCCAGCTCACCGTCGGATACGGCAGATACGCAGTATTTT	CASSPSDTADTQYF
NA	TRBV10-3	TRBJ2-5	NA	TGTGCCATCAGTGAGTCGGACACCGGGACACTCCTCTACTTC	CAISESDTGTLLYF
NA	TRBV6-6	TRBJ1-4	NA	TGTGCCAGCAGTTACGGAGGGTCAACTAATGAAAAACTGTTTTTT	CASSYGGSTNEKLFF
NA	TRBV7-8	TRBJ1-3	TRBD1	TGTGCCAGCCGCCGACAGGGACACGCTGGAAACACCATATATTTT	CASRRQGHAGNTIYF
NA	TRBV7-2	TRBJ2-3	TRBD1	TGTGCCAGCAGCATCCGGACAGGGGGGGGAATGGATACGCAGTATTTT	CASSIRTGGGMDTQYF
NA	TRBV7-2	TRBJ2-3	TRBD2	TGTGCCAGCAGCTCGCTCCGGGCGGGGGGCACAGATACGCAGTATTTT	CASSSLRAGGTDTQYF
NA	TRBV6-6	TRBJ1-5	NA	TGTGCCAGCACCAATGACGGGGAGCCCCAGCATTTT	CASTNDGEPQHF
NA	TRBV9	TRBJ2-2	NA	TGTGCCAGCAGCGTAGAAGGAGGCACCGGGGAGCTGTTTTTT	CASSVEGGTGELFF
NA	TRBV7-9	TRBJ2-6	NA	TGTGCCAGCAGCCGTAGTGGTGGGGCCAACGTCCTGACTTTC	CASSRSGGANVLTF
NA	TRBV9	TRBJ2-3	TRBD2	TGTGCCAGCAGCGTAGTGGTGGCAGGGAGGGATGATACGCAGTATTTT	CASSVVVAGRDDTQYF
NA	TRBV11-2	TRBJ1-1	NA	TGTGCCAGCAGCTTAGATGGCCAGGGATTCCCTATGGCTGAAGCTTTCTTT	CASSLDGQGFPMAEAFF
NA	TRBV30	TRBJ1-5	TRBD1	TGTGCCTTAAACCGGGACAGGGATGATCAGCCCCAGCATTTT	CALNRDRDDQPQHF
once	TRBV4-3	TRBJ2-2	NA	TGCGCCAGCAGCCAAGATTGGCGGGTCACCGGGGAGCTGTTTTTT	CASSQDWRVTGELFF
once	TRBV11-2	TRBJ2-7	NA	TGTGCCAGCAGCTCCGGGACTTCCTACGAGCAGTACTTC	CASSSGTSYEQYF
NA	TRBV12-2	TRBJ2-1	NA	TGTGCAAGTCGCGCCCGCGGCGGCCCAACCTGGACTAGCGGGGACAATGAGCAGTTCTTC	CASRARGGPTWTSGDNEQFF
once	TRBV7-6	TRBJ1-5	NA	TGTGCCAGCAGCTTAATATTCGCGGAGATCAATCAGCCCCAGCATTTT	CASSLIFAEINQPQHF
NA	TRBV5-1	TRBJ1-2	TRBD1	TGCGCCAGCAGCCACAACCACCGGACAGGTGCGAATGGCTACACCTTC	CASSHNHRTGANGYTF
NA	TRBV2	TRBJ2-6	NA	TGTGCCAGCAGTGAAGGCCGGCTATCTGGGGCCAACGTCCTGACTTTC	CASSEGRLSGANVLTF
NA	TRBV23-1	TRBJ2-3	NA	TGCGCCAGCAGTCTCCTGGTTCCCCCCGTTCTGGGGAGTGACACAGATACGCAGTATTTT	CASSLLVPPVLGSDTDTQYF
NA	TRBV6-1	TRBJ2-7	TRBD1	TGTGCCAGCACCCTAAGACAGGGCGACTACGAGCAGTACTTC	CASTLRQGDYEQYF
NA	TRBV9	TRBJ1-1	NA	TGTGCCAGCAGCGCGGCGGGAGGACGCGGAGACACTGAAGCTTTCTTT	CASSAAGGRGDTEAFF
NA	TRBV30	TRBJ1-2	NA	TGTGCCTGGAGGTCCGGGGCAGCACACTATGGCTACACCTTC	CAWRSGAAHYGYTF
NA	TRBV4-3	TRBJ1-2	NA	TGCGCCAGCAGCCAATCGGTCACCCATGGCTACACCTTC	CASSQSVTHGYTF
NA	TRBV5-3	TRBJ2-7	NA	TGTGCCACTCGACGTTACGAGCAGTACTTC	CATRRYEQYF
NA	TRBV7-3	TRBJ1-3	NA	TGTGCTAGCAGCCAGGGGCAGGAAAGAAACACCATATATTTT	CASSQGQERNTIYF
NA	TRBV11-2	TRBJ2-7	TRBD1	TGTGCCAGCAGCTTAGAACAGGGGGCGCGGTACGAGCAGTACTTC	CASSLEQGARYEQYF
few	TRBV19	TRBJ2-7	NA	TGTGCCATGGGGGGAGGAGCAATCGGCTACGAGCAGTACTTC	CAMGGGAIGYEQYF
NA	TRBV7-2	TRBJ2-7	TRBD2	TGTGCCAGCAGCTTTCTAGCGGGCCCTAACGGCCACGAGCAGTACTTC	CASSFLAGPNGHEQYF
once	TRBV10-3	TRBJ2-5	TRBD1	TGTGCCATCAGCGGACAGGGGGACAGGAAGACCCAGTACTTC	CAISGQGDRKTQYF
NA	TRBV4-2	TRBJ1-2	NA	TGTGCCAGCAGCCAAGATGTTTTAGGACTGACTGATGGCTACACCTTC	CASSQDVLGLTDGYTF
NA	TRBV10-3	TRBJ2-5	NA	TGTGCCATCAGGCAGGACAGTCGGGGAGAGACCCAGTACTTC	CAIRQDSRGETQYF
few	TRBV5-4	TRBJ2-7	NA	TGTGCCAGCAGCTTGGCGTCAGGGGTCGAGCAGTACTTC	CASSLASGVEQYF
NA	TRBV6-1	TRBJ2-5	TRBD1	TGTGCCAGCAGGATGGACAGGGGGGGAGAGACCCAGTACTTC	CASRMDRGGETQYF
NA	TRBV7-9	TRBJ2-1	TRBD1	TGTGCCAGCAGCCCAGGGACAGGGGAGGATTTGTGGGAGCAGTTCTTC	CASSPGTGEDLWEQFF
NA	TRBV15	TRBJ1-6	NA	TGTGCCACCAGCAATAGGGATAATTCACCCCTCCACTTT	CATSNRDNSPLHF
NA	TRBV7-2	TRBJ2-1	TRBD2	TGTGCCAGCAGCTTAGAGCGGGGGGGCGACTACAATGAGCAGTTCTTC	CASSLERGGDYNEQFF
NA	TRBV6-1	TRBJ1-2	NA	TGTGCCAGCAGTCCAGTGGGGAACTATGGCTACACCTTC	CASSPVGNYGYTF